The rows below give T cell receptor beta chains drawn from one sample of a study of Ad26.COV2.S vaccination and SARS-CoV-2 variants. Profiling relied on immunoSEQ multiplex PCR, and the TCRdb table lists in-frame clones only, not all of them. The sample has around 320,000 clones; 85% are singletons. The sequencing used peripheral blood, collected in a trial of Ad26.COV2.S vaccine versus placebo. All receptors derive from a person between 18 and 65 years old who received the Ad26.COV2.S COVID-19 vaccine or a placebo. The CDR3 runs from the conserved cysteine through the conserved F or W. D genes are given only for firm matches. Only part of the rows carry a size: once, few, many, or a class if the clone is expanded.

TRBJ2-2,NA,once,TRBV7-6,TGTGCCAGCAGCTTAGCGTCCTTGGGTGGCACCGGGGAGCTGTTTTTT,CASSLASLGGTGELFF
TRBJ2-4,NA,NA,TRBV18,TGTGCCAGCTCCCCCCCCGAAGGGACCAGCATTCAGTACTTC,CASSPPEGTSIQYF
TRBJ2-7,TRBD1,once,TRBV9,TGTGCCAGCAGCGTAGATCCCTCGGACAGGGGGCGAAACGAGCAGTACTTC,CASSVDPSDRGRNEQYF
TRBJ2-1,NA,NA,TRBV11-3,TGTGCCAGCAGCCTAGCCCGGGCAGGGCCGAATGAGCAGTTCTTC,CASSLARAGPNEQFF
TRBJ2-3,TRBD2,NA,TRBV12-5,TGTGCTAGTGGTAAAAGCGGGGCCGATACGCAGTATTTT,CASGKSGADTQYF
TRBJ1-5,NA,NA,TRBV27,TGTGCCAGCAGTTTAAGAGGGAATCAGCCCCAGCATTTT,CASSLRGNQPQHF
TRBJ1-4,NA,NA,TRBV10-3,TGTGCCATCAGTGGTCAGAATAATGAAAAACTGTTTTTT,CAISGQNNEKLFF
TRBJ1-1,NA,few,TRBV25-1,TGTGCCAGCAGTGAAAGAGCGGGAGCTTTCTTT,CASSERAGAFF
TRBJ1-3,NA,NA,TRBV25-1,TGTGCCAGCACATCCGCGGGGGACTCTGGAAACACCATATATTTT,CASTSAGDSGNTIYF
TRBJ2-4,NA,NA,TRBV5-1,TGCGCCAGCAGCTTGGGTGGCCAGAGAAACATTCAGTACTTC,CASSLGGQRNIQYF
TRBJ1-2,NA,NA,TRBV2,TGTGCCAGCAGGCGGGTCTCTGGGGATTATGGCTACACCTTC,CASRRVSGDYGYTF
TRBJ1-5,NA,NA,TRBV11-2,TGTGCCAGCAGCCAGTGGGGGAAAAATCAGCCCCAGCATTTT,CASSQWGKNQPQHF
TRBJ2-1,TRBD2,NA,TRBV9,TGTGCCAGCAGCGGTAGCGGGGGGGTCTACAATGAGCAGTTCTTC,CASSGSGGVYNEQFF
TRBJ2-6,NA,few,TRBV15,TGTGCCACCAGCAGGACAGAGGCTGGGGCCAACGTCCTGACTTTC,CATSRTEAGANVLTF
TRBJ1-2,TRBD1,once,TRBV6-5,TGTGCCAGCAGCTCCAGACAGGGGGACTATGGCTACACCTTC,CASSSRQGDYGYTF
TRBJ2-5,NA,NA,TRBV19,TGTGCCAGTAGTAAAAAGAAGGGGACGGAGACCCAGTACTTC,CASSKKKGTETQYF
TRBJ2-2,NA,NA,TRBV9,TGTGCCAGCAGCGTAGGGGTCGGGCGGTCGGTCGGGGAGCTGTTTTTT,CASSVGVGRSVGELFF
TRBJ1-1,NA,NA,TRBV5-1,TGCGCCAGCAGAGCCGCCGTGAGGGACACTGAAGCTTTCTTT,CASRAAVRDTEAFF
TRBJ1-1,NA,NA,TRBV27,TGTGCCAGCAGTCAGCCGGGTTACATGAACACTGAAGCTTTCTTT,CASSQPGYMNTEAFF
TRBJ2-3,TRBD1,NA,TRBV5-1,TGCGCCAGCAGCTTGGCGGGACAGGGCACAGATACGCAGTATTTT,CASSLAGQGTDTQYF
TRBJ1-5,NA,NA,TRBV27,TGTGCCAGCAGTTTGGAGCCTAGCAATCAGCCCCAGCATTTT,CASSLEPSNQPQHF
TRBJ2-7,NA,NA,TRBV19,TGTGCCAGTAGTATTACTCGCGGGGCGTACGAGCAGTACTTC,CASSITRGAYEQYF